This entry features one T cell receptor (beta chain) sequence. The target antigen is unknown. The protocol was immunoSEQ multiplex PCR, while the TCRdb copy is restricted to in-frame clones and leaves out a portion. The repertoire has 15,000 to 20,000 clones, approximately 83% of them found once; the top ten carry about 3.8%. The data were taken from a study of OX40 agonist ivuxolimab in advanced cancers. Study details: Patients were treated with ivuxolimab, an agonistic anti-OX40 (CD134) antibody. Approximately 41% of patients had received prior checkpoint inhibitor therapy.

The V gene end was trimmed by 10 bases and the J gene end by 6 bases; junction bases not matched to a gene: 11. This CDR3 is built from 15 residues. In germline, CDR1 is ENHRY, CDR2 SYGVKD. Findings of the study overall: Still undetermined is the antigen specificity of the expanded peripheral T cells.

The chain couples TRBV10-3 to TRBJ2-7, with 14 nucleotides matching TRBD2. This TCR was recovered from an adult with an advanced solid tumor such as melanoma, head and neck, liver or kidney cancer. The specimen was CD4+ or CD8+ T cells sorted from blood, collected in a trial of the OX40 agonist ivuxolimab. CDR3 DNA: TGTGCCACGCGCAACCAAGGACTAGCGGGAGGCGAGCAGTACTTC. It encodes CATRNQGLAGGEQYF.